A single sample is the source of the 15 T cell receptor beta chains below, sequenced in a study of glioma-infiltrating T cells. Using RNA template, CDR3s of TCR alpha and beta were amplified with iRepertoire arm-PCR. TCRdb used MiXCR to reprocess the multiplex PCR reads, holding one entry per CDR3 protein. The sample yields 110,000 or so distinct CDR3 sequences, less than 30% seen once. Sequenced material: glioma tissue, nonneoplastic brain tissue, or PBMCs (not recorded which). These receptors originate from a human donor with low-grade glioma or glioblastoma, undergoing nonglioma brain surgery, or in good health (not recorded which).

There are a few counts of this clonotype. V is TRBV5-1 and J is TRBJ2-1, with TRBD1 identical over 7 bases. V was clipped by 4 bases and J by 13 bases; unmatched bases: 14. The CDR3 has 14 amino acids. Germline lookup yields CDR1 SGHRS and CDR2 YFSETQ. CDR3 region: CASSRGDSPEYQFF. CDR3 coding DNA: TGCGCCAGCAGCCGAGGGGACAGTCCCGAATATCAGTTCTTC.

V is TRBV6-1 and J is TRBJ2-3; D possibly corresponds to TRBD2 (6 bases). CDR1 is MNHNS, CDR2 SASEGT, per germline. The CDR3 loop spans 13 amino acids. Trimming cost V 10 bases and J 8 bases, with 19 bases left between them. CDR3 coding DNA: TGTGCCATTAGTTCCCGACTAGTGGGTACGCAGTATTTT. This codes for CAISSRLVGTQYF.

A note on this clonotype: A much larger clone differs from this one at a single base, so this may be a read error. J is TRBJ2-2 and V is TRBV2; the match to TRBD2 covers 10 bases. CDR1 and CDR2 (germline): SNHLY, FYNNEI. The CDR3 has 20 amino acids. V lost 7 bases and J lost 4; bases outside the gene matches: 21. The CDR3 here is CASTVQTDNPGLAFTGELFF. In DNA form, the CDR3 reads TGTGCCAGCACTGTCCAGACCGACAACCCGGGACTAGCGTTCACCGGGGAGCTGTTTTTT.

The chain recombines TRBV19 with TRBJ1-6, with TRBD1 identical over 7 bases. Germline V gene sequence: CDR1 LNHDA, CDR2 SQIVND (reference sequence). The CDR3 sequence is 13 residues long. V was pared by 9 bases and J by 3 bases, with 2 bases of the junction left unmatched. CDR3 sequence: CASRDSYNSPLHF. The CDR3 region has the DNA TGTGCCAGCCGGGACAGCTATAATTCACCCCTCCACTTT.

The table lists this clonotype with many counts. The chain carries TRBV27 and TRBJ2-7; tentative D call: TRBD1 (6 bases). Trimming stripped 5 bases from V and 6 bases from J, with 14 bases between. The CDR3 extends over 13 amino acids. Germline assignment: CDR1 MNHEY and CDR2 SMNVEV (reference sequence). The CDR3 DNA sequence: TGTGCCAGCAGTCTGGACAGAAGTCGCGAGCAGTACTTC. As protein: CASSLDRSREQYF.

This clonotype occurred a few times. The chain joins TRBV12-5 to TRBJ2-5; D remains ambiguous. CDR1 is LGHNT, CDR2 FRNRAP, per germline. Trimming cost V 0 bases and J 2 bases, with 7 bases left between them. The CDR3 has 14 residues. In DNA, the CDR3 is TGTGCTAGTGGTTTGGTACAGATTCAAGAGACCCAGTACTTC. Its translation is CASGLVQIQETQYF.

Regarding this clonotype: Being one base from a much bigger clone, this may be a read error. The genes are TRBV14 and TRBJ2-5; D not resolved. This CDR3 is 13 amino acids long. V was shortened by 6 bases and J by 4 bases, with 12 bases between the two germline ends. The germline V gene encodes CDR1 SGHDN and CDR2 FVKESK. The CDR3 DNA is TGTGCCAGCAGTCGGTCCCTCGGAGAGACCCAGTACTTC. Protein product: CASSRSLGETQYF. Drawing the rest from reference TRBV14 and TRBJ2-5, the complete variable domain is EAGVTQFPSHSVIEKGQTVTLRCDPISGHDNLYWYRRVMGKEIKFLLHFVKESKQDESGMPNNRFLAERTGGTYSTLKVQPAELEDSGVYFCASSRSLGETQYFGPGTRLLVL.

About this clonotype: Given a much more abundant clone one base away, this may be a read error. The CDR3 carries no conserved terminal phenylalanine or tryptophan, so it likely arises from a read error. The DNA of the CDR3 is TGTGCCAGCTCACCACGGACAGGGGAGGAGACCCAGTACTTA. Translated, it gives CASSPRTGEETQYL. The rearrangement joins TRBV18 to TRBJ2-5, with TRBD1 matching over 9 bases. The ends lost 1 base at V and 5 bases at J; junction bases unmatched: 2. Germline V gene lookup returns CDR1 KGHSH and CDR2 LQKENI. CDR3 length: 14 amino acids.

This clonotype was seen many times. This chain connects TRBV29-1 to TRBJ1-1, with 8 bases matching TRBD1. This CDR3 spans 14 amino acids. Germline CDR1 is SQVTM and CDR2 is ANQGSEA. The J segment lost 0 bases and the V segment lost 6 bases, leaving 6 bases of the junction unmatched. Here the CDR3 reads CSVLRTGLNTEAFF. The CDR3 region has the DNA TGCAGCGTCCTCCGGACAGGGCTGAACACTGAAGCTTTCTTT.

This clonotype was seen only a few times. V is TRBV5-1 and J is TRBJ2-6, with D maybe TRBD2 (5 bases). Trimming left V 2 bases short and J 0 bases short, with 9 bases between. This CDR3 has 16 residues. Germline V gene data show CDR1 as SGHRS and CDR2 as YFSETQ. The CDR3 region is CASSFTRSSGANVLTF. The CDR3 DNA reads as TGCGCCAGCAGCTTCACTAGAAGCTCTGGGGCCAACGTCCTGACTTTC.

The sample holds many counts of this clonotype. The CDR3 DNA reads as TGTGCCAGCAGTTACTCGAAAGGGGGGGCTAGCTCCTACAATGAGCAGTTCTTC. Residues: CASSYSKGGASSYNEQFF. The chain joins TRBV6-2 or TRBV6-3 to TRBJ2-1; perhaps TRBD2 as D (7 bases). This CDR3 has 18 residues. Germline assignment: CDR1 MNHEY and CDR2 SVGEGT. The V and J ends lost 0 bases and 0 bases respectively, with 15 bases between them.

This clonotype was detected ten times or more. This sequence joins TRBV9 and TRBJ2-1, with D unresolved. V was cut by 1 base and J by 3 bases, with 5 bases left in between. The CDR3 has 13 amino acids. The germline V gene encodes CDR1 SGDLS and CDR2 YYNGEE. The CDR3 reads CASSVSVYNEQFF. The DNA for the CDR3 is TGTGCCAGCAGCGTATCAGTCTACAATGAGCAGTTCTTC.

The table lists this clonotype with many counts. The chain recombines TRBV19 with TRBJ1-1; a possible D gene is TRBD1 (5 bases). CDR3 size: 13 residues. The germline CDR1 and CDR2 sequences are LNHDA and SQIVND (reference sequence). The V end was cut by 6 bases, the J end by 4 bases, with 12 bases between. CDR3 amino acids: CASRLMGGTEAFF. The CDR3 coding sequence is TGTGCCAGTAGGCTGATGGGGGGCACTGAAGCTTTCTTT.

At least ten counts were recorded for this clonotype. The J gene is TRBJ2-1, the V gene TRBV29-1, with 13 positions matching TRBD2. CDR1 is SQVTM and CDR2 is ANQGSEA in the germline V gene. The CDR3 extends over 13 amino acids. Trimming removed 7 bases from V and 10 bases from J; junction bases left unmatched: 7. The DNA for the CDR3 is TGCAGCGGTGGACTAGCGGGAGTCGGAGAGCAGTTCTTC. Translation: CSGGLAGVGEQFF.

The table lists this clonotype with many counts. The V gene is TRBV7-2, the J gene TRBJ1-2, with 10 bases identical to TRBD1. In germline, CDR1 is SGHTA, CDR2 FQGNSA. The CDR3 has 18 amino acids. With V trimmed by 1 base and J by 4 bases, 12 bases remained unmatched. This chain's CDR3 is CASSLGPPGTGASYGYTF. In DNA form, the CDR3 reads TGTGCCAGCAGCTTAGGCCCGCCTGGGACAGGGGCCTCCTATGGCTACACCTTC.